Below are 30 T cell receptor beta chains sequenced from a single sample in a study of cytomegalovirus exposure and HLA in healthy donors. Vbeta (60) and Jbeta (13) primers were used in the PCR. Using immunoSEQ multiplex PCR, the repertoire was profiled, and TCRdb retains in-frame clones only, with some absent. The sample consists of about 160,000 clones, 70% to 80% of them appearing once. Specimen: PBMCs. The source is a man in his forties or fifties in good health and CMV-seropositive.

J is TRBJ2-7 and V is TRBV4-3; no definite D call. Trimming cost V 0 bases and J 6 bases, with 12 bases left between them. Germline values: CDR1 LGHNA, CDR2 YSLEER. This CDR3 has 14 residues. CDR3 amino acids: CASSQENLGPEQYF. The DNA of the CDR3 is TGCGCCAGCAGCCAAGAAAACCTAGGTCCCGAGCAGTACTTC.

The CDR3 region has the DNA TGCGCCAGTAAGAGGGGGTCCCCGCAAGAGACCCAGTACTTC. Protein product: CASKRGSPQETQYF. The rearrangement uses TRBV10-2 and TRBJ2-5, with D tentatively TRBD1 (6 bases). The CDR3 extends over 14 amino acids. V dropped 9 bases and J dropped 2 bases, with 16 bases sitting between them. Germline loops: CDR1 WSHSY, CDR2 SAAADI.

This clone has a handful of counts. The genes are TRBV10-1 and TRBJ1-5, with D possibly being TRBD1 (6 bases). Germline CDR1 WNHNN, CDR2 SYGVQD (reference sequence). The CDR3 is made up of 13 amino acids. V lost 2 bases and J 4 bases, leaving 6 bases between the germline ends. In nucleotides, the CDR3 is TGCGCCAGCAGTGAGGGACAGAATCAGCCCCAGCATTTT. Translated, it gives CASSEGQNQPQHF.

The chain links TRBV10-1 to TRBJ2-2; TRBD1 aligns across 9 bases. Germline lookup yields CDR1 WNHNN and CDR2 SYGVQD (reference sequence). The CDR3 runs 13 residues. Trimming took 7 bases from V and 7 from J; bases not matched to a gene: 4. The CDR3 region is CASKQGAGGELFF. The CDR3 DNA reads TGCGCCAGCAAACAGGGGGCCGGCGGGGAGCTGTTTTTT.

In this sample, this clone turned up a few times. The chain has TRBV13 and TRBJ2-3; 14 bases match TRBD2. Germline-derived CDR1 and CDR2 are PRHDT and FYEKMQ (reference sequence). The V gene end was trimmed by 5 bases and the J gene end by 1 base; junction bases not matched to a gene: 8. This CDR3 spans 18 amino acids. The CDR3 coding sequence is TGTGCCAGCAGCCGTGGGACTAGCGGGGGCCGGGGCACAGATACGCAGTATTTT. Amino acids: CASSRGTSGGRGTDTQYF.

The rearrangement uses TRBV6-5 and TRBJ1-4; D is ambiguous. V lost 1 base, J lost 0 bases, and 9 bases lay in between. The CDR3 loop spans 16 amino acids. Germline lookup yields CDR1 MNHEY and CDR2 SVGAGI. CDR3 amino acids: CASSYYGGATNEKLFF. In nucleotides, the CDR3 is TGTGCCAGCAGTTACTACGGAGGTGCAACTAATGAAAAACTGTTTTTT.

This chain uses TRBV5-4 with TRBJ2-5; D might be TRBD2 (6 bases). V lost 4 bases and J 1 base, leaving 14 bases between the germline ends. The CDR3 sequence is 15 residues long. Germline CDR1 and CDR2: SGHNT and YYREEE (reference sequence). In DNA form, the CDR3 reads TGTGCCAGCAGCCGAGCGGGCCATTCCCAAGAGACCCAGTACTTC. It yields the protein CASSRAGHSQETQYF.

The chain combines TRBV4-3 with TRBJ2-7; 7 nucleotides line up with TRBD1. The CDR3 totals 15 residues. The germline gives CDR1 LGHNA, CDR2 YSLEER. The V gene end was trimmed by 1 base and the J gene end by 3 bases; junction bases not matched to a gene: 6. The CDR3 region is CASSQARQGSYEQYF. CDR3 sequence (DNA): TGCGCCAGCAGCCAAGCCCGACAGGGAAGCTACGAGCAGTACTTC.

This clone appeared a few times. DNA for the CDR3: TGTGCCAGCAGCTCCCAAACTGAAGCTTTCTTT. Residues: CASSSQTEAFF. V gene TRBV7-6 combines with J gene TRBJ1-1; the D is unclear. In germline, CDR1 is SGHVS, CDR2 FNYEAQ. The CDR3 consists of 11 residues. The V gene lost 4 bases and the J gene lost 5 bases, with 5 bases spanning the gap.

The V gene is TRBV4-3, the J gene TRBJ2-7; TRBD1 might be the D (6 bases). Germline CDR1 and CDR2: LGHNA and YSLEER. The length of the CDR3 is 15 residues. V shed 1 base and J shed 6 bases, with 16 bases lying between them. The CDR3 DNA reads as TGCGCCAGCAGCCAAGCCGCACAGGGAAACTTCGAGCAGTACTTC. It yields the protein CASSQAAQGNFEQYF.

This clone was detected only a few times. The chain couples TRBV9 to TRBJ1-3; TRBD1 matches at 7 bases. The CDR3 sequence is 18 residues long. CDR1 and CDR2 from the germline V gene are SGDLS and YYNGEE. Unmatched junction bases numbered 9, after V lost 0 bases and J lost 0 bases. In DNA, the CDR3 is TGTGCCAGCAGCGTAGCTACTATGGGACAGAGCTCTGGAAACACCATATATTTT. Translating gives CASSVATMGQSSGNTIYF.

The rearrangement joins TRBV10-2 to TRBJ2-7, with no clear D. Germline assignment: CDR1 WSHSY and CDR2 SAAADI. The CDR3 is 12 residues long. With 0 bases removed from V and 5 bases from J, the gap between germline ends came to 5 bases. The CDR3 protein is CASSESSDEQYF. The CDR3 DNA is TGCGCCAGCAGTGAGTCGAGCGACGAGCAGTACTTC.

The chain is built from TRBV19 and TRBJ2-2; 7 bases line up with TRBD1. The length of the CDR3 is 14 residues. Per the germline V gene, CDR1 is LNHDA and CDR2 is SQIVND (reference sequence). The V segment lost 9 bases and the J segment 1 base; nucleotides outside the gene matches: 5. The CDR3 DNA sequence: TGTGCCAGGAGGGACAGTATGAACACCGGGGAGCTGTTTTTT. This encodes CARRDSMNTGELFF.

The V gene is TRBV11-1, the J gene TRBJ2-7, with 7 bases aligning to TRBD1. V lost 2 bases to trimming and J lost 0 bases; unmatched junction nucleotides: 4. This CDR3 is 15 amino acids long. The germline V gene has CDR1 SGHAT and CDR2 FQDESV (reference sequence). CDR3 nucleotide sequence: TGTGCCAGCAGCTTAAGATGGGACAGCTCCTACGAGCAGTACTTC. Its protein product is CASSLRWDSSYEQYF.

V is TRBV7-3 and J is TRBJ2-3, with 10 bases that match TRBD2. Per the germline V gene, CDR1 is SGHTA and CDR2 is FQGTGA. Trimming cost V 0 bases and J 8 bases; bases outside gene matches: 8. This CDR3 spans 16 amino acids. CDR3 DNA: TGTGCCAGCAGCTTAACGTCTCCAGCGGGGGGGGGTACGCAGTATTTT. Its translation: CASSLTSPAGGGTQYF.

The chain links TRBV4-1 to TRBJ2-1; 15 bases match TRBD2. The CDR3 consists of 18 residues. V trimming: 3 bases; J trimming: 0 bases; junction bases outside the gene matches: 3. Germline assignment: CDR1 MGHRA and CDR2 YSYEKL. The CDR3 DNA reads TGCGCCAGCAGCCATGGACTAGCGGGGGGGAGCTCCTACAATGAGCAGTTCTTC. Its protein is CASSHGLAGGSSYNEQFF.

CDR3 nucleotides: TGTGCCATCAGTGAGACGACAGGGGGCATCTCTAATGAAAAACTGTTTTTT. Translating it yields CAISETTGGISNEKLFF. The genes are TRBV10-3 and TRBJ1-4; 10 positions agree with TRBD1. Germline V gives CDR1 ENHRY, CDR2 SYGVKD. The CDR3 runs 17 residues. J gave up 3 bases and V 2 bases, and 6 bases lay outside the gene matches.

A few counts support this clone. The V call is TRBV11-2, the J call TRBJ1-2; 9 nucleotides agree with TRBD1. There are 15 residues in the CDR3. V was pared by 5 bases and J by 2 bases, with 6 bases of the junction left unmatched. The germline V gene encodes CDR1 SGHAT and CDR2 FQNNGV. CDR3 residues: CASSPSGQGNYGYTF. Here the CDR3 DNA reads TGTGCCAGCAGCCCCTCGGGACAGGGAAACTATGGCTACACCTTC.

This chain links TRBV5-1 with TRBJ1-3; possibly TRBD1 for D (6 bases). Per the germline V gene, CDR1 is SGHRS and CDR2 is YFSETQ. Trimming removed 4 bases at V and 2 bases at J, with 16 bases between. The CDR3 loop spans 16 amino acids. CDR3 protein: CASSPRGPGAGNTIYF. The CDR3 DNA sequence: TGCGCCAGCAGCCCCCGGGGACCAGGGGCTGGAAACACCATATATTTT.

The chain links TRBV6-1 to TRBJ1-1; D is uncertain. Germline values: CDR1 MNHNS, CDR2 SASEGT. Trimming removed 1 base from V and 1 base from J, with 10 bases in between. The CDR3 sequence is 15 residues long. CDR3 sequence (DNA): TGTGCCAGCAGTGAAGGAACAGTAGGGAACACTGAAGCTTTCTTT. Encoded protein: CASSEGTVGNTEAFF.

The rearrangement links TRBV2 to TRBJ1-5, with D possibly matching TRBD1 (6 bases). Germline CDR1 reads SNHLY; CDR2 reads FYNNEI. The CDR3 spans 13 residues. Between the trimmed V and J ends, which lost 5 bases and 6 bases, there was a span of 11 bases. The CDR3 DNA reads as TGTGCCAGCAGTCTACAGGGTGTTCAGCCCCAGCATTTT. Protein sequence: CASSLQGVQPQHF.

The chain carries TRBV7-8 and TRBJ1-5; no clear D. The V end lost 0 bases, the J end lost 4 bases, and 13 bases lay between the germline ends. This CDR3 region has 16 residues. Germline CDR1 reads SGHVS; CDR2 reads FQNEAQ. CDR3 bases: TGTGCCAGCAGCTTAGCGAATGCGGCAGTTAATCAGCCCCAGCATTTT. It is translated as CASSLANAAVNQPQHF.

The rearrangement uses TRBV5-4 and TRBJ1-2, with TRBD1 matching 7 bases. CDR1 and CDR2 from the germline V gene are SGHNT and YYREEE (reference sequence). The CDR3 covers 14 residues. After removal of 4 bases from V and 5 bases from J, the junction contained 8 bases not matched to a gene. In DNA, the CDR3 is TGTGCCAGCAGCAACGTGACAGGGAATTATGGCTACACCTTC. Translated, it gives CASSNVTGNYGYTF. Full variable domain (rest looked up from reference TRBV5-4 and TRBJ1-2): ETGVTQSPTHLIKTRGQQVTLRCSSQSGHNTVSWYQQALGQGPQFIFQYYREEENGRGNFPPRFSGLQFPNYSSELNVNALELDDSALYLCASSNVTGNYGYTFGSGTRLTVV.

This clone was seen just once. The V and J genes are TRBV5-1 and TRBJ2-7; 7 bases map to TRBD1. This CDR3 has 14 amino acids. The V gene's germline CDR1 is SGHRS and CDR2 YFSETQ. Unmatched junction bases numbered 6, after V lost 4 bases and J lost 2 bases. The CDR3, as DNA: TGCGCCAGCAGCCCGGGACAGACAACCTACGAGCAGTACTTC. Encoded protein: CASSPGQTTYEQYF.

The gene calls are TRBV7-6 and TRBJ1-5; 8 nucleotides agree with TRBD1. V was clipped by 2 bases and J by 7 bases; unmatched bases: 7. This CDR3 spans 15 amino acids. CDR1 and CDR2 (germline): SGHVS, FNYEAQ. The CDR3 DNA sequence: TGTGCCAGCAGCTTACTGACAGGGGTGGAGCAGCCCCAGCATTTT. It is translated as CASSLLTGVEQPQHF.

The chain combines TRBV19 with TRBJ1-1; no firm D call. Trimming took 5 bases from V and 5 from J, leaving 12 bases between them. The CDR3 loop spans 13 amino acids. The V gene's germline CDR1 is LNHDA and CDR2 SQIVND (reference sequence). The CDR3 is CASSPRAGTEAFF. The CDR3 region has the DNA TGTGCCAGTAGTCCCCGCGCGGGAACTGAAGCTTTCTTT.

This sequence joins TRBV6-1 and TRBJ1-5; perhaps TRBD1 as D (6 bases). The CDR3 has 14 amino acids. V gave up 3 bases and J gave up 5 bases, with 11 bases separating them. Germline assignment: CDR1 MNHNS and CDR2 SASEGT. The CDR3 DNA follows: TGTGCCAGCAGTGACGGGCAGGGGCATCAGCCCCAGCATTTT. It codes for CASSDGQGHQPQHF.

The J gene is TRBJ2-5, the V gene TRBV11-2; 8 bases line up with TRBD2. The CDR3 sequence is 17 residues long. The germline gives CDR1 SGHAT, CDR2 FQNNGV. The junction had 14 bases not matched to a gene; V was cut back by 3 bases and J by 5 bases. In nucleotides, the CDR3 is TGTGCCAGCAGCTTTCCCGGTCTAGCGGGTGACTGGGAGACCCAGTACTTC. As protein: CASSFPGLAGDWETQYF.

CDR3 sequence: CASTPTGHQPQHF. For the CDR3, the DNA is TGTGCCAGCACCCCGACAGGTCATCAGCCCCAGCATTTT. V usage is TRBV21-1 and J usage is TRBJ1-5; the DNA was not compared with TRBD1, the D call given in the table. TRBV21-1 is shown as a pseudogene. There are 13 residues in the CDR3.

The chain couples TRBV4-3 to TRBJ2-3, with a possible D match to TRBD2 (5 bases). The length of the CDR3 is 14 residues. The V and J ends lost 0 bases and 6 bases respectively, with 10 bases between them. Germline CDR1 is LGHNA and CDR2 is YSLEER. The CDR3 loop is CASSQDLLGDTQYF. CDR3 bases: TGCGCCAGCAGCCAAGATTTACTAGGGGATACGCAGTATTTT.